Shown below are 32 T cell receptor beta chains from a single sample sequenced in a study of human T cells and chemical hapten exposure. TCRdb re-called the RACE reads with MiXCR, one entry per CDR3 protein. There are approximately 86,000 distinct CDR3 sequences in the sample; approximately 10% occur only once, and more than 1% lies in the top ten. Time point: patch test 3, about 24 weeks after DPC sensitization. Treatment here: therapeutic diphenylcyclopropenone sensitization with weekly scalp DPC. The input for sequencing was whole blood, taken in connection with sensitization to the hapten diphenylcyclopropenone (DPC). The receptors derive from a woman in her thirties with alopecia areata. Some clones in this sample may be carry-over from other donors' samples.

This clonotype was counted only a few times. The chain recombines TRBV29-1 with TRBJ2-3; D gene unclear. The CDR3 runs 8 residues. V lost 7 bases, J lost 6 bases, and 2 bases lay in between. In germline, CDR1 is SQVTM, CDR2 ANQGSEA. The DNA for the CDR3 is TGCAGCGCCGATACGCAGTATTTT. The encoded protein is CSADTQYF.

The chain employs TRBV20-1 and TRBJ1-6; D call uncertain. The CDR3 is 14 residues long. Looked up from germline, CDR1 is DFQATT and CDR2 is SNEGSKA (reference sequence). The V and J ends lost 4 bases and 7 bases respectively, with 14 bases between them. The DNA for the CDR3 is TGCAGTGCTAAATCCGGGCTAATGAATTCACCCCTCCACTTT. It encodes CSAKSGLMNSPLHF.

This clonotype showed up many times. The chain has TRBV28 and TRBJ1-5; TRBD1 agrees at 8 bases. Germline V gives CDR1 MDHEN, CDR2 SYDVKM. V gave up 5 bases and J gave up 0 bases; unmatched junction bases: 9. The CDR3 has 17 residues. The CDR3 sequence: CASSPLTGGGSNQPQHF. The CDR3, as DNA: TGTGCCAGCAGTCCCCTTACAGGGGGGGGTAGCAATCAGCCCCAGCATTTT. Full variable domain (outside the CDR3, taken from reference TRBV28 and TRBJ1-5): DVKVTQSSRYLVKRTGEKVFLECVQDMDHENMFWYRQDPGLGLRLIYFSYDVKMKEKGDIPEGYSVSREKKERFSLILESASTNQTSMYLCASSPLTGGGSNQPQHFGDGTRLSIL.

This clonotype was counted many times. This chain's CDR3 is CASSGSGQNTGELFF. DNA for the CDR3: TGTGCCAGCAGCGGATCGGGACAGAACACCGGGGAGCTGTTTTTT. The chain couples TRBV9 to TRBJ2-2, with D possibly being TRBD1 (6 bases). Germline values: CDR1 SGDLS, CDR2 YYNGEE. CDR3 size: 15 residues. V was clipped by 3 bases and J by 1 base, with 10 bases between them. Complete variable domain (other parts from reference TRBV9 and TRBJ2-2): DSGVTQTPKHLITATGQRVTLRCSPRSGDLSVYWYQQSLDQGLQFLIQYYNGEERAKGNILERFSAQQFPDLHSELNLSSLELGDSALYFCASSGSGQNTGELFFGEGSRLTVL.

The CDR3 loop is CASSLEVQAEQFF. CDR3 bases: TGTGCCAGCAGCCTTGAAGTCCAGGCTGAGCAGTTCTTC. V usage is TRBV3-1 and J usage is TRBJ2-1; D gene unclear. Germline assignment: CDR1 LGHDT and CDR2 YNNKEL (reference sequence). The CDR3 has 13 amino acids. The V and J ends lost 4 bases and 9 bases respectively, with 13 bases between them.

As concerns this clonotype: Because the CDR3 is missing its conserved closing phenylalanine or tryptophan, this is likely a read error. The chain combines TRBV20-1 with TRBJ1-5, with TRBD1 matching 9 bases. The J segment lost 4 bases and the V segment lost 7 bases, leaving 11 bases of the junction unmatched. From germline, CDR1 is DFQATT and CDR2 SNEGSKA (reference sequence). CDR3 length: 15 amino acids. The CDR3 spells CSVLHGTGFNQPQHL. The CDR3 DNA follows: TGCAGTGTTCTTCACGGGACAGGGTTTAATCAGCCCCAGCATTTG.

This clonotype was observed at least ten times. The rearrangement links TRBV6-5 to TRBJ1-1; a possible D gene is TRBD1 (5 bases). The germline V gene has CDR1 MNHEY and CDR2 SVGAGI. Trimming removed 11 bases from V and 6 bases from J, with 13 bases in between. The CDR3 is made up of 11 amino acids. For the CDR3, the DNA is TGTGCCGTTTCGCAGGGATCTGAAGCTTTCTTT. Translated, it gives CAVSQGSEAFF.

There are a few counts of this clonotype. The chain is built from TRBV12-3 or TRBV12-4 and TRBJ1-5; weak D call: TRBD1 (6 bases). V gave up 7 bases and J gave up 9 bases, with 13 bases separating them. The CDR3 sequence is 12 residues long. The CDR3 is CASTIATGPQHF. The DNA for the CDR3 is TGTGCCAGCACCATCGCGACAGGGCCCCAGCATTTT.

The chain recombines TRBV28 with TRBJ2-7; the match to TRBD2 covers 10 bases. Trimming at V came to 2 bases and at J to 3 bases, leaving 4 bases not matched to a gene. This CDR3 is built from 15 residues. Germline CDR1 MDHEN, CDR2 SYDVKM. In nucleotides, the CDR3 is TGTGCCAGCAGTTTAGCTAGCGGGGGTATCTACGAGCAGTACGTC. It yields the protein CASSLASGGIYEQYV.

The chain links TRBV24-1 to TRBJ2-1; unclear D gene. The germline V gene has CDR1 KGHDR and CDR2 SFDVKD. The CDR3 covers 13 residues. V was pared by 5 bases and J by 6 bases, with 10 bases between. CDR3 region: CATSVPGFNEQFF. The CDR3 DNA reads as TGTGCCACCAGTGTCCCGGGCTTCAATGAGCAGTTCTTC.

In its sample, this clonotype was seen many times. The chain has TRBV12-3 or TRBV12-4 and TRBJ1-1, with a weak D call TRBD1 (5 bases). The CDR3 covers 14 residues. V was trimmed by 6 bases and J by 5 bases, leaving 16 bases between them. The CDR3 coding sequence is TGTGCCAGCAGCCTAAGTATGAGGGGAACTGAAGCTTTCTTT. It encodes CASSLSMRGTEAFF.

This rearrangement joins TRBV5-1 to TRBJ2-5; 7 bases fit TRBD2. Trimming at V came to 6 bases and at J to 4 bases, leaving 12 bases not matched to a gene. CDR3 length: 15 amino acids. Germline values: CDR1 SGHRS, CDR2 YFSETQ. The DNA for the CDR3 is TGCGCCAGCACGCGAGGGACGGCTAGCGGAGAGACCCAGTACTTC. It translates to CASTRGTASGETQYF.

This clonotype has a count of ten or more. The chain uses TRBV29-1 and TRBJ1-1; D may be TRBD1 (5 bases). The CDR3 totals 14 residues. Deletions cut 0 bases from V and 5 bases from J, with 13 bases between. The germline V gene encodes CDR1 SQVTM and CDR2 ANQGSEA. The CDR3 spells CSVEEPRGGTEAFF. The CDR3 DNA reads TGCAGCGTTGAAGAACCGAGGGGCGGGACTGAAGCTTTCTTT.

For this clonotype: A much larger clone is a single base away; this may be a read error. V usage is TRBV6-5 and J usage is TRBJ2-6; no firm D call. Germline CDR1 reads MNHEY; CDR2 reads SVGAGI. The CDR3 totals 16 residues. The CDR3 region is CVSSRSQSSGANVLTF. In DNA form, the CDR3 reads TGTGTCAGCAGCCGGTCACAGAGCTCTGGGGCCAACGTCCTGACTTTC.

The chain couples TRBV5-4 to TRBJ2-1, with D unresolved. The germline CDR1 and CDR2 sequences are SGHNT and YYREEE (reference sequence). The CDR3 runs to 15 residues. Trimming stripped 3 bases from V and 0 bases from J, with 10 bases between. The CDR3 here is CASSSTPSSYNEQFF. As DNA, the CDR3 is TGTGCCAGCAGCTCAACTCCCAGCTCCTACAATGAGCAGTTCTTC.

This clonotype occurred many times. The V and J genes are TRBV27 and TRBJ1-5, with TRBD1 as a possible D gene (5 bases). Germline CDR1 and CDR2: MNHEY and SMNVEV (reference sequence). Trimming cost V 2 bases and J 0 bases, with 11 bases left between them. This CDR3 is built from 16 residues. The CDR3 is CASSLAPRASNQPQHF. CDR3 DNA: TGTGCCAGCAGTTTAGCACCCAGGGCTAGCAATCAGCCCCAGCATTTT.

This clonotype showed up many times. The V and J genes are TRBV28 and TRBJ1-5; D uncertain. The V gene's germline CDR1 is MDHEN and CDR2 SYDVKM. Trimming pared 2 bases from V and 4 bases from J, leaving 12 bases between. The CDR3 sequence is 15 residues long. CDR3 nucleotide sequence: TGTGCCAGCAGTTTACCATTCCCCAGAAATCAGCCCCAGCATTTT. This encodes CASSLPFPRNQPQHF. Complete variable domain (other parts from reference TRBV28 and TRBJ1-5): DVKVTQSSRYLVKRTGEKVFLECVQDMDHENMFWYRQDPGLGLRLIYFSYDVKMKEKGDIPEGYSVSREKKERFSLILESASTNQTSMYLCASSLPFPRNQPQHFGDGTRLSIL.

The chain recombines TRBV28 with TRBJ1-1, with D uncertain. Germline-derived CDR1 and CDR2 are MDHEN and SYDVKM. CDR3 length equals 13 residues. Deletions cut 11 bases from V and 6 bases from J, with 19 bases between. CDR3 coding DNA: TGTGCCGCCCAGGAGGCTTTCTTGGCTGAAGCTTTCTTT. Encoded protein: CAAQEAFLAEAFF.

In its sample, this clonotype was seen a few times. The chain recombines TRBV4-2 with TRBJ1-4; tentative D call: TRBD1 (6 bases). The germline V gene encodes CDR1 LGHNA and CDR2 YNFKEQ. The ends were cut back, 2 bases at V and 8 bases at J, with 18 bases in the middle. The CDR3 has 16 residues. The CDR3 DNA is TGTGCCAGCAGCCAACGTCGTGGGACAATGGACGAAAAACTGTTTTTT. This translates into CASSQRRGTMDEKLFF.

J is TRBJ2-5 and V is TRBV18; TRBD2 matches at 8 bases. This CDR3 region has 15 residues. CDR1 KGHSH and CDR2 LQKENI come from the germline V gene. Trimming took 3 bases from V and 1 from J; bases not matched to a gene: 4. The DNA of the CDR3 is TGTGCCAGCTCACCTTCAAGCGGGGGCCAAGAGACCCAGTACTTC. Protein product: CASSPSSGGQETQYF.

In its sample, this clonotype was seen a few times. CDR3 region: CASLLSESGGRVGDYGYTF. CDR3 nucleotides: TGTGCAAGTCTGCTTAGTGAGTCAGGTGGAAGGGTCGGGGACTATGGCTACACCTTC. V and J are TRBV12-2 and TRBJ1-2. TRBV12-2 is deemed a pseudogene. CDR3 length equals 19 residues.

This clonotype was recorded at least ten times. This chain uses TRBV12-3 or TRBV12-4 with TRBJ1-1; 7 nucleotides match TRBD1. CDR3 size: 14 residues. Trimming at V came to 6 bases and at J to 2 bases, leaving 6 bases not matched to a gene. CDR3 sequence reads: CASSPGTVNTEAFF. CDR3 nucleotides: TGTGCCAGCAGCCCCGGGACAGTCAACACTGAAGCTTTCTTT.

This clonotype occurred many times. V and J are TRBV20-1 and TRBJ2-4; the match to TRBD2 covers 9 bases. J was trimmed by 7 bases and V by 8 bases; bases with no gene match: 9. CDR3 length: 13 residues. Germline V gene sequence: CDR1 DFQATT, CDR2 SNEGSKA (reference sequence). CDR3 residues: CSIPGTSRNIQYF. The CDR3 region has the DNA TGCAGTATACCCGGGACTAGCCGCAACATTCAGTACTTC.

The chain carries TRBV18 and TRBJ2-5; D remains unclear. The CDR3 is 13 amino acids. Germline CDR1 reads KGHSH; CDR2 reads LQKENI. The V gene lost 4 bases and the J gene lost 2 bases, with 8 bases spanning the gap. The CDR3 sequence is CASSQDRQETQYF. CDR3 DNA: TGTGCCAGCTCACAGGACCGACAAGAGACCCAGTACTTC.

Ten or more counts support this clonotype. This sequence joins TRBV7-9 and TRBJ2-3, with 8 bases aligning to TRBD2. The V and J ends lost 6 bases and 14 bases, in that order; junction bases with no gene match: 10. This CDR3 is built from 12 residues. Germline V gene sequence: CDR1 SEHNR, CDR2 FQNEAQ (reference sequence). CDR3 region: CASRAPNGRAYF. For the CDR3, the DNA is TGTGCCAGCAGAGCCCCGAACGGGAGGGCGTATTTT.

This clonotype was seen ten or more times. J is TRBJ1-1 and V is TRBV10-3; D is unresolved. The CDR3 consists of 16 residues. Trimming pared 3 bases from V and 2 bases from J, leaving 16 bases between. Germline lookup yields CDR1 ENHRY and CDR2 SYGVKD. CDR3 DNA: TGTGCCATCAGTGAAGCTTCGCAGGCCGGCAACACTGAAGCTTTCTTT. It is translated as CAISEASQAGNTEAFF.

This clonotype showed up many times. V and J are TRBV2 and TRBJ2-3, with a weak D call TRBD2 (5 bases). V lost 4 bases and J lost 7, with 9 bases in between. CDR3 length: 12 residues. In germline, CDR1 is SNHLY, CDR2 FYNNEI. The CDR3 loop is CASSVEGNTQYF. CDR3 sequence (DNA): TGTGCCAGCAGTGTCGAGGGTAATACGCAGTATTTT. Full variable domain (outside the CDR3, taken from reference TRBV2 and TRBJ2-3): EPEVTQTPSHQVTQMGQEVILRCVPISNHLYFYWYRQILGQKVEFLVSFYNNEISEKSEIFDDQFSVERPDGSNFTLKIRSTKLEDSAMYFCASSVEGNTQYFGPGTRLTVL.

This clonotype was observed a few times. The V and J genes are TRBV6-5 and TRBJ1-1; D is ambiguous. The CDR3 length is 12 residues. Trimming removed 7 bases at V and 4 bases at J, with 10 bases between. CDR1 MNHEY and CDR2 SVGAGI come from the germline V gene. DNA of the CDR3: TGTGCCAGCACCCGCCCCGGCACTGAAGCTTTCTTT. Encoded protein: CASTRPGTEAFF.

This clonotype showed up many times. This chain's CDR3 is CASSPGEGATNEKLFF. The CDR3 bases are TGTGCCAGCAGCCCCGGCGAGGGTGCAACTAATGAAAAACTGTTTTTT. This chain joins TRBV7-9 and TRBJ1-4; D remains ambiguous. The germline CDR1 and CDR2 sequences are SEHNR and FQNEAQ (reference sequence). The CDR3 has 16 residues. The V end lost 5 bases, the J end lost 0 bases, and 13 bases lay between the germline ends.

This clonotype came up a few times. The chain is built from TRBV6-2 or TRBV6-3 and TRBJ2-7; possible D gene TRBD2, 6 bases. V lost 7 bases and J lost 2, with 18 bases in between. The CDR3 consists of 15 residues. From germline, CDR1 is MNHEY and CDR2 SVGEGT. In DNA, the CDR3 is TGTGCCAGCACCCAATCGCGGGACGCCACCTACGAGCAGTACTTC. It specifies CASTQSRDATYEQYF.

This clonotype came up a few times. The CDR3 reads CASSIDQDSSYEQYV. The CDR3 coding sequence is TGTGCCAGTAGTATAGATCAAGACTCATCCTACGAGCAGTACGTC. V usage is TRBV19 and J usage is TRBJ2-7; D not certain. The length of the CDR3 is 15 residues. V was shortened by 0 bases and J by 1 base, with 10 bases between the two germline ends. The germline CDR1 and CDR2 sequences are LNHDA and SQIVND (reference sequence).

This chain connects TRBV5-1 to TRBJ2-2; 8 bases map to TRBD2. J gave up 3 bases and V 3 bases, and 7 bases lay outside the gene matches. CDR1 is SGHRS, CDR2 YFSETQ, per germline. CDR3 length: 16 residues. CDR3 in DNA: TGCGCCAGCAGCTCGAGAGCGGGAGTGGACACCGGGGAGCTGTTTTTT. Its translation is CASSSRAGVDTGELFF.